Listed below are T cell receptor beta chains from one sample, sequenced in a study of beta chain features in type 1 diabetes. Assay used: immunoSEQ multiplex PCR; TCRdb lists only in-frame clones, some missing. The repertoire holds about 350,000 clones, with 15% to 20% as singletons. Source material: naive CD4+ T cells from blood. Receptor source: a woman aged 18-29 years in good health. CDR3s include the opening cysteine and the closing phenylalanine or tryptophan. D genes are given only for firm matches. Part of the rows lack a size; the others show once, few, many or a class for expanded clones.

j_gene,abundance,v_gene,d_gene,CDR3aa,CDR3nt
TRBJ2-1,few,TRBV5-4,.,CASSSDSSLHNEQFF,TGTGCCAGCAGCTCCGACTCATCCCTTCACAATGAGCAGTTCTTC
TRBJ2-5,.,TRBV7-9,TRBD2,CASSRLGLAGAETQYF,TGTGCCAGCAGCCGACTCGGACTAGCGGGGGCAGAGACCCAGTACTTC
TRBJ2-7,.,TRBV27,.,CASSSRMRAGPSNYEQYF,TGTGCCAGCAGTTCACGGATGCGCGCAGGGCCTTCTAACTACGAGCAGTACTTC
TRBJ2-3,.,TRBV29-1,.,CSVERTGVTQYF,TGCAGCGTTGAAAGAACGGGGGTTACGCAGTATTTT
TRBJ2-7,.,TRBV14,.,CASSQITARSSYEQYF,TGTGCCAGCAGCCAAATAACAGCAAGAAGCTCCTACGAGCAGTACTTC
TRBJ1-1,.,TRBV30,.,CAWSVSRLQAEAFF,TGTGCCTGGAGTGTATCTCGTTTGCAGGCTGAAGCTTTCTTT
TRBJ2-5,once,TRBV5-4,.,CASSVDPLGAETQYF,TGTGCCAGCAGCGTGGACCCTTTAGGGGCAGAGACCCAGTACTTC
TRBJ1-2,.,TRBV19,.,CASSTRGNYGYTF,TGTGCCAGTAGTACCCGGGGGAACTATGGCTACACCTTC
TRBJ2-3,.,TRBV7-2,TRBD2,CASSPSSGGAGDTQYF,TGTGCCAGCAGCCCGTCCAGCGGGGGGGCCGGTGATACGCAGTATTTT
TRBJ2-2,few,TRBV7-3,.,CASSFDTGELFF,TGTGCCAGCAGCTTCGACACCGGGGAGCTGTTTTTT
TRBJ2-3,few,TRBV5-4,.,CASSSARERSTDTQYF,TGTGCCAGCAGCTCGGCACGGGAGCGAAGCACAGATACGCAGTATTTT
TRBJ1-1,few,TRBV5-4,.,CASSPGTPNTEAFF,TGTGCCAGCAGCCCCGGGACACCGAACACTGAAGCTTTCTTT
TRBJ1-2,.,TRBV29-1,.,CSVGPRDHGYTF,TGCAGCGTGGGGCCCAGGGATCATGGCTACACCTTC
TRBJ1-1,.,TRBV13,.,CASSFSGTNTEAFF,TGTGCCAGCAGCTTCAGCGGGACGAACACTGAAGCTTTCTTT
TRBJ2-1,few,TRBV6-1,.,CASSEALLREYNEQFF,TGTGCCAGCAGTGAAGCGCTTTTGCGGGAATACAATGAGCAGTTCTTC
TRBJ2-7,.,TRBV29-1,TRBD2,CSVMGGSYEQYF,TGCAGCGTCATGGGGGGGTCCTACGAGCAGTACTTC
TRBJ2-7,.,TRBV7-9,TRBD1,CASSLDRGLSYEQYF,TGTGCCAGCAGTCTGGACAGGGGACTATCCTACGAGCAGTACTTC
TRBJ1-5,.,TRBV19,TRBD1,CASTGTGGNQPQHF,TGTGCCAGTACCGGGACAGGCGGCAATCAGCCCCAGCATTTT
TRBJ2-7,few,TRBV9,TRBD2,CASSVGTSGGDLSYEQYF,TGTGCCAGCAGCGTAGGGACTAGCGGGGGGGACCTCTCCTACGAGCAGTACTTC
TRBJ1-1,few,TRBV2,.,CASVTDRNTEAFF,TGTGCCAGCGTGACGGACAGGAACACTGAAGCTTTCTTT
TRBJ2-1,few,TRBV27,TRBD1,CASSLRDRGHNEQFF,TGTGCCAGCAGTCTCCGGGACAGGGGCCACAATGAGCAGTTCTTC
TRBJ1-1,few,TRBV2,.,CASSPGSMNTEAFF,TGTGCCAGCAGTCCAGGGTCCATGAACACTGAAGCTTTCTTT
TRBJ1-1,.,TRBV7-9,.,CASSLAPRPGSGTEAFF,TGTGCCAGCAGCTTAGCCCCTCGACCGGGAAGTGGAACTGAAGCTTTCTTT
TRBJ2-1,.,TRBV4-2,.,CASSQDLGADRFF,TGTGCCAGCAGCCAAGATCTGGGGGCGGATCGGTTCTTC
TRBJ2-2,few,TRBV25-1,.,CASRATGTTGELFF,TGTGCCAGCAGGGCTACAGGGACCACCGGGGAGCTGTTTTTT
TRBJ2-1,few,TRBV4-2,TRBD1,CASSQDRGQGIYEQFF,TGTGCCAGCAGCCAAGATAGGGGACAGGGGATTTATGAGCAGTTCTTC
TRBJ1-1,.,TRBV19,.,CASSLMPGDGAFF,TGTGCCAGTAGTTTGATGCCAGGGGATGGGGCTTTCTTT
TRBJ2-1,.,TRBV18,TRBD2,CASSPAGRTYNEQFF,TGTGCCAGCTCACCAGCCGGGAGGACCTACAATGAGCAGTTCTTC
TRBJ1-2,.,TRBV2,.,CASSDRAVDYGYTF,TGTGCCAGCAGTGACAGGGCAGTAGACTATGGCTACACCTTC